The 14 T cell receptor beta chains given below trace back to one sample, sequenced in a study of cytomegalovirus exposure and HLA in healthy donors (dated by TCRdb to about 2017). Libraries came from the immunoSEQ multiplex PCR assay. For the multiplex PCR, a mixture combining 60 forward primers for TCR Vbeta segments and 13 reverse primers for TCR Jbeta segments was used. TCRdb took this table from immuneACCESS and kept in-frame rearrangements with V and J called. Such tables lack part of the clones; where checked against another copy, unresolved V genes explain under half of the gap, and the rest is unexplained. The sample table shows tens of thousands of clones, and 75% to 80% are seen once. The ten largest clones add up to about 8% of the sample. The sequenced material came from PBMCs. All receptors derive from a man between 18 and 29 years old in good health and CMV-seropositive.

V is TRBV28 and J is TRBJ2-7; possibly TRBD1 for D (6 bases). This CDR3 comprises 13 residues. With 8 bases removed from V and 5 bases from J, the gap between germline ends came to 16 bases. The germline V gene has CDR1 MDHEN and CDR2 SYDVKM. The CDR3 region is CASRSQGRDEQYF. In DNA, the CDR3 is TGTGCCAGCCGTTCACAGGGTCGGGACGAGCAGTACTTC.

This chain connects TRBV28 to TRBJ2-1; 10 bases fit TRBD2. CDR1 is MDHEN and CDR2 is SYDVKM in the germline V gene. This CDR3 spans 13 amino acids. Trimming removed 7 bases from V and 10 bases from J; junction bases left unmatched: 7. The CDR3 is CASILAGAEEQFF. Written as DNA, the CDR3 is TGTGCCAGCATCCTAGCGGGGGCCGAGGAGCAGTTCTTC. The variable domain in full, with the rest retrieved from reference TRBV28 and TRBJ2-1, is DVKVTQSSRYLVKRTGEKVFLECVQDMDHENMFWYRQDPGLGLRLIYFSYDVKMKEKGDIPEGYSVSREKKERFSLILESASTNQTSMYLCASILAGAEEQFFGPGTRLTVL.

The J gene is TRBJ2-1, the V gene TRBV9; 9 bases align to TRBD2. After removal of 4 bases from V and 8 bases from J, the junction contained 10 bases not matched to a gene. The CDR3 is 15 amino acids. From germline, CDR1 is SGDLS and CDR2 YYNGEE. This CDR3 reads CASSHQVAGVHEQFF. The CDR3 DNA sequence: TGTGCCAGCAGCCATCAGGTAGCGGGAGTCCATGAGCAGTTCTTC.

In this sample, this clone turned up once. The chain couples TRBV5-1 to TRBJ2-3, with TRBD1 as a possible D gene (6 bases). The germline gives CDR1 SGHRS, CDR2 YFSETQ. Trimming cost V 6 bases and J 0 bases, with 14 bases left between them. This CDR3 comprises 15 residues. CDR3 nucleotide sequence: TGCGCCAGCAAGGACAGCGGCTCTAGCACAGATACGCAGTATTTT. Protein sequence: CASKDSGSSTDTQYF.

The chain carries TRBV10-3 and TRBJ2-5; 7 bases match TRBD1. Germline V lookup: CDR1 ENHRY, CDR2 SYGVKD. The CDR3 is 13 residues long. V lost 4 bases to trimming and J lost 5 bases; unmatched junction nucleotides: 4. The CDR3 DNA is TGTGCCATCAGTGCAGGGGGAGAGGAGACCCAGTACTTC. Amino acid sequence: CAISAGGEETQYF.

The chain employs TRBV30 and TRBJ1-6, with D possibly matching TRBD1 (6 bases). The CDR3 extends over 14 amino acids. Germline lookup yields CDR1 GTSNPN and CDR2 SVGIG (reference sequence). V dropped 4 bases and J dropped 2 bases, with 9 bases sitting between them. The CDR3 DNA reads as TGTGCCTGGACGGGGGGCCCCTATAATTCACCCCTCCACTTT. It specifies CAWTGGPYNSPLHF. Combining the CDR3 with reference TRBV30 and TRBJ1-6 gives the whole variable domain SQTIHQWPATLVQPVGSPLSLECTVEGTSNPNLYWYRQAAGRGLQLLFYSVGIGQISSEVPQNLSASRPQDRQFILSSKKLLLSDSGFYLCAWTGGPYNSPLHFGNGTRLTVT.

Turning to this clone: The sample holds other DNA sequences that translate to the same CDR3. DNA of the CDR3: TGTGCCTGGAGTGTACGTACAGGGGGGAATCAGCCCCAGCATTTT. Protein product: CAWSVRTGGNQPQHF. J is TRBJ1-5 and V is TRBV30; 8 bases agree with TRBD1. Germline V gene sequence: CDR1 GTSNPN, CDR2 SVGIG (reference sequence). The V segment lost 0 bases and the J segment 4 bases; nucleotides outside the gene matches: 5. The CDR3 is 15 residues long.

This clone was seen a handful of times. V and J are TRBV25-1 and TRBJ1-2; tentatively, D is TRBD1 (6 bases). Germline V gene lookup returns CDR1 MGHDK and CDR2 SYGVNS. V gave up 10 bases and J gave up 6 bases, with 18 bases separating them. The CDR3 has 13 residues. The DNA of the CDR3 is TGTGCCACCACACCAGGGGAACAGGATGGCTACACCTTC. Translating it yields CATTPGEQDGYTF.

Only a few counts were recorded for this clone. This chain links TRBV4-2 with TRBJ2-3; 10 bases match TRBD2. Germline CDR1 LGHNA, CDR2 YNFKEQ. V was clipped by 1 base and J by 2 bases; unmatched bases: 6. This CDR3 is built from 17 residues. The CDR3 coding sequence is TGTGCCAGCAGCCAAGCTTCAGCGGGAGGGTACACAGATACGCAGTATTTT. This sequence encodes CASSQASAGGYTDTQYF.

This chain connects TRBV29-1 to TRBJ1-2, with D tentatively TRBD1 (5 bases). This CDR3 has 12 residues. Trimming stripped 7 bases from V and 6 bases from J, with 15 bases between. CDR1 SQVTM and CDR2 ANQGSEA come from the germline V gene. The CDR3 is CSGAPGGDGYTF. For the CDR3, the DNA is TGCAGCGGGGCCCCGGGAGGGGATGGCTACACCTTC.

The V gene is TRBV29-1, the J gene TRBJ1-2, with 11 bases that match TRBD1. The CDR3 has 13 residues. CDR1 and CDR2 (germline): SQVTM, ANQGSEA. The V segment lost 5 bases and the J segment 6 bases; nucleotides outside the gene matches: 5. CDR3 loop: CSVKDRGRNGYTF. In DNA form, the CDR3 reads TGCAGCGTTAAGGACAGGGGGCGAAATGGCTACACCTTC.

The J gene is TRBJ1-2, the V gene TRBV30; D gene ambiguous. Trimming cost V 8 bases and J 8 bases, with 18 bases left between them. The CDR3 loop spans 12 amino acids. CDR1 is GTSNPN, CDR2 SVGIG, per germline (reference sequence). CDR3 sequence (DNA): TGTGCCCTGTCAGAGGCGGCGGGGGGCTACACCTTC. Amino acids: CALSEAAGGYTF.

The J gene is TRBJ1-2, the V gene TRBV28; possible D gene TRBD1, 5 bases. The CDR3 is made up of 11 amino acids. Germline V lookup: CDR1 MDHEN, CDR2 SYDVKM. The germline V and J ends were trimmed by 6 bases and 5 bases, with 7 bases remaining between them. The CDR3, as DNA: TGTGCCAGCAGCCCAGGGTATGGCTACACCTTC. Protein: CASSPGYGYTF.

The rearrangement joins TRBV7-8 to TRBJ2-1; tentative D call: TRBD1 (6 bases). CDR1 and CDR2 from the germline V gene are SGHVS and FQNEAQ. Trimming removed 2 bases from V and 4 bases from J, with 12 bases in between. The CDR3 is 15 residues long. CDR3 in DNA: TGTGCCAGCAGCTTAAGGGCAGGGGCGTACAATGAGCAGTTCTTC. It yields the protein CASSLRAGAYNEQFF.